One and the same sample provided the 11 T cell receptor beta chains below, sequenced in a study of shared clonotypes between healthy human individuals. Sequencing used immunoSEQ multiplex PCR; TCRdb keeps in-frame clones, though not all of them. The table includes hundreds of thousands of clones, almost 97% detected once. Sequencing was performed on naive CD4+ T cells sorted from blood. As to subset: CD45RA+ positively selected. These receptors all stem from a woman between 25 and 40 years old in good health.

The genes are TRBV15 and TRBJ2-5; 11 nucleotides line up with TRBD2. From germline, CDR1 is LNHNV and CDR2 YYDKDF (reference sequence). The CDR3 covers 16 residues. Unmatched junction bases numbered 5, after V lost 2 bases and J lost 3 bases. The CDR3 DNA is TGTGCCACCAGCAGAAGACTAGCGGGATTAAAAGAGACCCAGTACTTC. Its translation is CATSRRLAGLKETQYF.

The chain carries TRBV5-1 and TRBJ1-1, with a possible D match to TRBD1 (6 bases). The CDR3 loop spans 11 amino acids. Trimming stripped 3 bases from V and 10 bases from J, with 10 bases between. Germline CDR1 SGHRS, CDR2 YFSETQ. CDR3 in amino acids: CASSSDRRAFF. The CDR3 bases are TGCGCCAGCAGCTCCGACAGGAGAGCTTTCTTT.

J is TRBJ2-7 and V is TRBV15; no definite D call. In germline, CDR1 is LNHNV, CDR2 YYDKDF (reference sequence). V shed 0 bases and J shed 4 bases, with 16 bases lying between them. The CDR3 consists of 16 residues. CDR3 amino acids: CATSRDLNGVGYEQYF. DNA for the CDR3: TGTGCCACCAGCAGAGACCTTAATGGGGTCGGGTACGAGCAGTACTTC.

This chain connects TRBV25-1 to TRBJ1-1; no clear D gene. Germline V lookup: CDR1 MGHDK, CDR2 SYGVNS. The V and J ends lost 5 bases and 4 bases respectively, with 20 bases between them. CDR3 length equals 16 residues. The CDR3 nucleotides are TGTGCCAGCAGTAGCCTGACGGCGCGGGCCAGCACTGAAGCTTTCTTT. As protein: CASSSLTARASTEAFF.

In this sample, this clone turned up once. The chain is built from TRBV7-2 and TRBJ2-1; 8 positions agree with TRBD1. The J segment lost 3 bases and the V segment lost 1 base, leaving 2 bases of the junction unmatched. CDR1 is SGHTA, CDR2 FQGNSA, per germline. This CDR3 comprises 15 residues. As DNA, the CDR3 is TGTGCCAGCAGCTTAGGGGACAGGAACTACAATGAGCAGTTCTTC. The encoded protein is CASSLGDRNYNEQFF.

This chain connects TRBV10-1 to TRBJ1-5; 12 bases fit TRBD1. Germline V gene lookup returns CDR1 WNHNN and CDR2 SYGVQD (reference sequence). The CDR3 runs 15 residues. Unmatched junction bases numbered 7, after V lost 6 bases and J lost 7 bases. CDR3 sequence reads: CASRVGQGANQPQHF. DNA for the CDR3: TGCGCCAGCAGAGTGGGACAGGGGGCTAACCAGCCCCAGCATTTT.

V and J are TRBV29-1 and TRBJ2-3; weak D call: TRBD2 (6 bases). The V gene's germline CDR1 is SQVTM and CDR2 ANQGSEA. The CDR3 is made up of 13 amino acids. Trimming cost V 4 bases and J 6 bases, with 14 bases left between them. The CDR3 bases are TGCAGCGTTGGAACGGCAGGGAGGGATACGCAGTATTTT. Translating it yields CSVGTAGRDTQYF.

V usage is TRBV6-4 and J usage is TRBJ1-2; 7 bases are shared with TRBD1. CDR3 length: 13 amino acids. V shed 8 bases and J 5 bases; nucleotides not matched to a gene: 8. In germline, CDR1 is MRHNA, CDR2 SNTAGT. The CDR3 bases are TGTGCCAGCGGTAAAGGGGGCGTTTATGGCTACACCTTC. Residues: CASGKGGVYGYTF.

The chain links TRBV5-4 to TRBJ2-3, with TRBD2 identical over 7 bases. The V and J ends lost 0 bases and 3 bases, in that order; junction bases with no gene match: 7. Germline CDR1 is SGHNT and CDR2 is YYREEE (reference sequence). The CDR3 is made up of 16 amino acids. The CDR3 coding sequence is TGTGCCAGCAGCTTGGCCGCGGCTAGCGGAACAGATACGCAGTATTTT. As protein: CASSLAAASGTDTQYF.

The J gene is TRBJ2-7, the V gene TRBV5-6, with D unclear. CDR3 length equals 17 residues. CDR1 and CDR2 (germline): SGHDT, YYEEEE. Trimming left V 0 bases short and J 7 bases short, with 23 bases between. Here the CDR3 DNA reads TGTGCCAGCAGCTTGGGGTATCGTACGGCGGCAGAGGATGAGCAGTACTTC. Amino acid sequence: CASSLGYRTAAEDEQYF.

The chain is built from TRBV7-9 and TRBJ2-7; 13 positions match TRBD2. Trimming at V came to 5 bases and at J to 0 bases, leaving 7 bases not matched to a gene. Germline V gene data show CDR1 as SEHNR and CDR2 as FQNEAQ (reference sequence). The CDR3 sequence is 17 residues long. CDR3 amino acids: CASSRTSGRKISYEQYF. The CDR3 DNA sequence: TGTGCCAGCAGCCGGACTAGCGGGAGAAAAATCTCCTACGAGCAGTACTTC.